The text below deals with one T cell receptor beta chain. The T cells that were sequenced for TCR beta were CD8+ and CD4+ cells from blood. Between the trimmed V and J ends, which lost 4 bases and 8 bases, there was a span of 21 bases. Germline V gene sequence: CDR1 LGHNA, CDR2 YSLEER. The CDR3 has 16 residues. The data were obtained in a study of CD8 T cells in Susac syndrome. RNA was extracted with the RNeasy kit, and a quantity of roughly 0.5 to 1 ug was reverse transcribed using random hexamers. Amplification of TCR beta CDR3 by immunoSEQ multiplex PCR spanned 54 Vbeta and 13 Jbeta. Each CDR3 protein gets one entry after TCRdb re-called the immunoSEQ multiplex PCR reads with MiXCR. The table records around 300,000 distinct CDR3 sequences, 75% to 90% of them present only once.

This TCR was recovered from a human donor with multiple sclerosis. Sequenced sample: CD8+ T cells from PBMCs. The rearrangement links TRBV4-3 to TRBJ2-1; either TRBD1 or TRBD2 may fit D (5 bases each). The DNA of the CDR3 is TGCGCCAGCAGCCCAGTCGATATGAGGGGCGGGCATGAGCAGTTCTTC. Protein product: CASSPVDMRGGHEQFF.